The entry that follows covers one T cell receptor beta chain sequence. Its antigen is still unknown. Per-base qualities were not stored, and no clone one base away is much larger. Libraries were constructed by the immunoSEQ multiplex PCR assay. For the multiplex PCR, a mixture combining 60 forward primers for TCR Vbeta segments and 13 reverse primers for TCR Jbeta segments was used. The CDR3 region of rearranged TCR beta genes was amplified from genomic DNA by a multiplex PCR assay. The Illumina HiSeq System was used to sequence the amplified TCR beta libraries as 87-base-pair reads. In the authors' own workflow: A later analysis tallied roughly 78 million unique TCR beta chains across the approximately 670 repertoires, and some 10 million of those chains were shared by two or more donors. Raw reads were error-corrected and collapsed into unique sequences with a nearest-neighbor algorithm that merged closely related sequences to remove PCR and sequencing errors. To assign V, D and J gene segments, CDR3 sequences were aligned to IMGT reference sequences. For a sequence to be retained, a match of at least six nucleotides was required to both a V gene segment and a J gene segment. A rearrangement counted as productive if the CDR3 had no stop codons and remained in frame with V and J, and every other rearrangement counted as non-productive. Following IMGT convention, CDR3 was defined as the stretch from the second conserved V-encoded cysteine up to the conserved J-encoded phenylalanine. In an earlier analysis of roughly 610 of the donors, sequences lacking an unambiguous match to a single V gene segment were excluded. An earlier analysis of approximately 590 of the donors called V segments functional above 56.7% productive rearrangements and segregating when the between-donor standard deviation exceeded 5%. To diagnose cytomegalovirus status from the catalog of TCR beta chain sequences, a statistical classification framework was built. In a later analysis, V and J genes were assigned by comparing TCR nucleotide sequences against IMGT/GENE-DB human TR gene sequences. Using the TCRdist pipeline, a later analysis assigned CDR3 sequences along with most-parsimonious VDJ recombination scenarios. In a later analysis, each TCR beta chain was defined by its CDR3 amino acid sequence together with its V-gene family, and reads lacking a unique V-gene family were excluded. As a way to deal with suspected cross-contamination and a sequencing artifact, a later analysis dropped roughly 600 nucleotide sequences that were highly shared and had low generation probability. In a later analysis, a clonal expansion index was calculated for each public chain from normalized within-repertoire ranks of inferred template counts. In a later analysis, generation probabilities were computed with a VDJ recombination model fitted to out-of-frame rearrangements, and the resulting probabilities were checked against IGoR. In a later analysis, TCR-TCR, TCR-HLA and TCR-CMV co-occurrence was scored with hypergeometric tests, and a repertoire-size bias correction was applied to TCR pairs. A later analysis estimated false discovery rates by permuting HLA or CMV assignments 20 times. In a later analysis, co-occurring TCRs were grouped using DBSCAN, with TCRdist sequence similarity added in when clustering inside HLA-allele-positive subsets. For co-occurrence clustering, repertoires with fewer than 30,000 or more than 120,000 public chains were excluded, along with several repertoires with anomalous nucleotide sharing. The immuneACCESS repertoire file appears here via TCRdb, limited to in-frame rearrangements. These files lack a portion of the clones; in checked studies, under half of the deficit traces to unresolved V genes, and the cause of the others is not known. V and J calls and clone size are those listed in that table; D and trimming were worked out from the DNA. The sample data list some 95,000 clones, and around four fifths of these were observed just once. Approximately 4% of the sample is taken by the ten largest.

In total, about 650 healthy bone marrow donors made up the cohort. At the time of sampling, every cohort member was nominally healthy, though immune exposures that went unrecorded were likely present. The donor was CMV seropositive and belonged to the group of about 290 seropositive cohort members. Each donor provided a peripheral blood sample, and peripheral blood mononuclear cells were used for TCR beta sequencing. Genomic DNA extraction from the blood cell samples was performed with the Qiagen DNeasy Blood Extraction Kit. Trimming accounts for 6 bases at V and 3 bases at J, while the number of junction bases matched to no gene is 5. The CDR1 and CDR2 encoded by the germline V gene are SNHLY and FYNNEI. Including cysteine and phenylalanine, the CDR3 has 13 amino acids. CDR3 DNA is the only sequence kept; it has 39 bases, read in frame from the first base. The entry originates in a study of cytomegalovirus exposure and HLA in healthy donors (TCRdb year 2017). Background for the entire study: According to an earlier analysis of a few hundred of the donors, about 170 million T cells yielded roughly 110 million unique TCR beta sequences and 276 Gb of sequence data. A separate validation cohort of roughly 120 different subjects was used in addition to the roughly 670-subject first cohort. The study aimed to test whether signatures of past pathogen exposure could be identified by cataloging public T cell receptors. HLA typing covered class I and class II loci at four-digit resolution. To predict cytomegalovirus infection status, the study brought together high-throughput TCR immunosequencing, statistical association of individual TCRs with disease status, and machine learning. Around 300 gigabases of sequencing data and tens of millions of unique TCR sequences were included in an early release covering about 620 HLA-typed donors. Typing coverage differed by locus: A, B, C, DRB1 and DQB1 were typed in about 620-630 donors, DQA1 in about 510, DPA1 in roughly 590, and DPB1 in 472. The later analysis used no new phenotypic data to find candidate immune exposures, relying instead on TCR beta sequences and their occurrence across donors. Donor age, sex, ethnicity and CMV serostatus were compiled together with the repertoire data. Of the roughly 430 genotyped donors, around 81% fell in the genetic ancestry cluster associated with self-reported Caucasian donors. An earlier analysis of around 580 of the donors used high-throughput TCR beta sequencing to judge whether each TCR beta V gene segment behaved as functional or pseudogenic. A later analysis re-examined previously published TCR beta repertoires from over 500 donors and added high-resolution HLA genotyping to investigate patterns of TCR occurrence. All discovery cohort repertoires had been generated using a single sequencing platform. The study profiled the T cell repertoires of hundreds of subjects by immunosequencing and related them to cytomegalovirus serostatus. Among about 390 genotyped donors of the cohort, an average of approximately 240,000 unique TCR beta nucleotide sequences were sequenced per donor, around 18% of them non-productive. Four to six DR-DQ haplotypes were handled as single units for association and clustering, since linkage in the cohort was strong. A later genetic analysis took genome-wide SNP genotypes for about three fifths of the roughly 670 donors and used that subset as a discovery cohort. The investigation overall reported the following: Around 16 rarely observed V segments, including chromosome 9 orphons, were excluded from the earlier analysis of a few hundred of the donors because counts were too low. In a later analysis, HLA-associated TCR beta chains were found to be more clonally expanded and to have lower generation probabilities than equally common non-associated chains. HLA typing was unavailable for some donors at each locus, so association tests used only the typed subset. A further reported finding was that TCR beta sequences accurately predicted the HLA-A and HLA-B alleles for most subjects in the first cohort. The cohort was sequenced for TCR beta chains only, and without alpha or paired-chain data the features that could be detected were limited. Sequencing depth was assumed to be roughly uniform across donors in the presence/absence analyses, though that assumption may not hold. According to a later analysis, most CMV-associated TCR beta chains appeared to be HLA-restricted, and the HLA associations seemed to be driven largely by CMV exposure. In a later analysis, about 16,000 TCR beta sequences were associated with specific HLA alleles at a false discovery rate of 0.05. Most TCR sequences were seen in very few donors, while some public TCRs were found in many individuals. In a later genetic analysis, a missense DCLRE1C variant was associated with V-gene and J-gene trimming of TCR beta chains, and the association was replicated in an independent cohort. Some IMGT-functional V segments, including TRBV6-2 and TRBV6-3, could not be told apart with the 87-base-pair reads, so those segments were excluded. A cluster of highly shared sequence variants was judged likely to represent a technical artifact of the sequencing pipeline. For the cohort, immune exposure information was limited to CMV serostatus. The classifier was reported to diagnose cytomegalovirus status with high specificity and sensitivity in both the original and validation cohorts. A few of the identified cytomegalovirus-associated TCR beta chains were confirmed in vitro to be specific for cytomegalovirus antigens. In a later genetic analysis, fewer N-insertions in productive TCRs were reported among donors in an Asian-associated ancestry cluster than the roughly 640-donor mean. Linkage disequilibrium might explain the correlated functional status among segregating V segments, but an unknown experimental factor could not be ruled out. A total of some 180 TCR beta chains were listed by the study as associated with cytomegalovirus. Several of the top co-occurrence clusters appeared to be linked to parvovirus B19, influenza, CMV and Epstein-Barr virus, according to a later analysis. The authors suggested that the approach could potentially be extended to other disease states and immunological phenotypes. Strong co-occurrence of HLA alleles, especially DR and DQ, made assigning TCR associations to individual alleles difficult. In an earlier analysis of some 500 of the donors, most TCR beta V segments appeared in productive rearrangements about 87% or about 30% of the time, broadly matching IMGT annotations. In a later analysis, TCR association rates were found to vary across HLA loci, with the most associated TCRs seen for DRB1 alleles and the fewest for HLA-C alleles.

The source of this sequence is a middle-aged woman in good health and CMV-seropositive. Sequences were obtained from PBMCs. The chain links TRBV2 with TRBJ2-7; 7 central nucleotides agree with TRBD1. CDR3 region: CASSSRDSYEQYF. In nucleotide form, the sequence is TGTGCCAGCAGCTCCCGGGACAGCTACGAGCAGTACTTC. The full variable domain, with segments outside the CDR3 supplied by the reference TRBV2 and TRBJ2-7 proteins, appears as EPEVTQTPSHQVTQMGQEVILRCVPISNHLYFYWYRQILGQKVEFLVSFYNNEISEKSEIFDDQFSVERPDGSNFTLKIRSTKLEDSAMYFCASSSRDSYEQYFGPGTRLTVT.